This T cell receptor beta chain was observed in a study of graft-versus-host responses after intestinal transplantation. V was cut by 1 base and J by 3 bases, with 9 bases left in between. CDR1 is SEHNR, CDR2 FQNEAQ, per germline (reference sequence). The CDR3 extends over 15 amino acids. TCRdb's copy holds only in-frame clones and misses some; the assay was immunoSEQ multiplex PCR. The data hold around 100,000 clones, with about 90% observed a single time. In the case of this clone: What it recognizes is unknown.

The chain combines TRBV7-9 with TRBJ1-4; D remains ambiguous. The clonotype was recovered from a human donor who was the organ donor for an intestinal transplant. This material consisted of unstimulated CD4+ T cells sorted from spleen or lymph node cells, taken before transplant. The CDR3 DNA reads as TGTGCCAGCAGCTTAGATGGCCGATCTAATGAAAAACTGTTTTTT. Translating it yields CASSLDGRSNEKLFF.